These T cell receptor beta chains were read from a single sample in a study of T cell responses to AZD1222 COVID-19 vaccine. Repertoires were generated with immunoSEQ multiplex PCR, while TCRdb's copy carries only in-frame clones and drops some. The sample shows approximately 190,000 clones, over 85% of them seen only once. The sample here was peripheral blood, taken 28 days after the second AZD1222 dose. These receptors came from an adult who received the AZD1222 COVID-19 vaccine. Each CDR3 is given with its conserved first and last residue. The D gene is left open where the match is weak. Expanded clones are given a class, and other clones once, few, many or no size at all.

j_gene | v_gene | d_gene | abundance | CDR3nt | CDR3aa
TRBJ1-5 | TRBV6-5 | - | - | TGTGCCTCGAGGTGGGGCCTCAATCAGCCCCAGCATTTT | CASRWGLNQPQHF
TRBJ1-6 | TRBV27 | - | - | TGTGCCAGCAACCTGGGGGGGGCCTCACCCCTCCACTTT | CASNLGGASPLHF
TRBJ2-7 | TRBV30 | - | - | TGTGCCTGGAGTAACCGGGACGGCTTCTACGAGCAGTACTTC | CAWSNRDGFYEQYF
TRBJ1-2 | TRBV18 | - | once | TGTGCCAGCTCAGAGACAGTGAACGACGGCTACACCTTC | CASSETVNDGYTF
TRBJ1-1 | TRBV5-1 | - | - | TGCGCCAGCAGCTCGCGCCGGGACTTACCCTCAGGAAACACTGAAGCTTTCTTT | CASSSRRDLPSGNTEAFF
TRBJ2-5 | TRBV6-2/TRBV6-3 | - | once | TGTGCCAGCAGTTACTCGAAGACCCAGTACTTC | CASSYSKTQYF
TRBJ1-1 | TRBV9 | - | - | TGTGCCAGCAGCCCCTGGGACACCAACATGAACACTGAAGCTTTCTTT | CASSPWDTNMNTEAFF
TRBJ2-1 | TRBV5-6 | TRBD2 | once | TGTGCCAGCAGCTTGGGACTAGCGGGGGAACAGTTCTTC | CASSLGLAGEQFF
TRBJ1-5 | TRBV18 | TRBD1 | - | TGTGCCAGCTCACCCACCAGGGACAGGGGGCTTCAGCCCCAGCATTTT | CASSPTRDRGLQPQHF
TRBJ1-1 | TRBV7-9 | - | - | TGTGCCAGCAGCTTGGGGGGTAGGAACACTGAAGCTTTCTTT | CASSLGGRNTEAFF
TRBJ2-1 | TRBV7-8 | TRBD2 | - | TGTGCCAGCAGCCCTCGGCTAGCGGGGGCGCCATATTACAATGAGCAGTTCTTC | CASSPRLAGAPYYNEQFF
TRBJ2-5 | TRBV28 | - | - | TGTGCCACCTCCGGGACTCCAATCGGGGAGACCCAGTACTTC | CATSGTPIGETQYF
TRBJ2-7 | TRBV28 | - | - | TGTGCCAGCCGCGCCGAGGAAAGCTCCTACGAGCAGTACTTC | CASRAEESSYEQYF
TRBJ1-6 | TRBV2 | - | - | TGTGCCAGCAGCTTAAATGGGGGGGGTTCGAATTCACCCCTCCACTTT | CASSLNGGGSNSPLHF
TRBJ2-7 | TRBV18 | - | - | TGTGCCAGCTCACCGCCGGCAACCCGCTACGAGCAGTACTTC | CASSPPATRYEQYF
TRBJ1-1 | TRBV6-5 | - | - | TGTGCCAGCAGTTACTCGCAGGGCTCTGAAGCTTTCTTT | CASSYSQGSEAFF
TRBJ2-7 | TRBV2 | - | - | TGTGCCAGCAGGACCGGGACTGGCTCCTACGAGCAGTACTTC | CASRTGTGSYEQYF
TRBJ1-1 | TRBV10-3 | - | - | TGTGCCATCACCCAGGGTAACACTGAAGCTTTCTTT | CAITQGNTEAFF
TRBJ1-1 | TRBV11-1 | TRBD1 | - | TGTGCCAGCAGCTATCGGACAGGGAATACTGAAGCTTTCTTT | CASSYRTGNTEAFF
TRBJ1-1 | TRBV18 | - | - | TGTGCCAGCTCACTATTCGTTCAGAAGGGTCAGGGCACTGAAGCTTTCTTT | CASSLFVQKGQGTEAFF
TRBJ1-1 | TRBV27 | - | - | TGTGCCAGCAGTCTATTGGCGAACACTGAAGCTTTCTTT | CASSLLANTEAFF
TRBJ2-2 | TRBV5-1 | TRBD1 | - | TGCGCCAGCAGCGCCACGCAGGGGGATAGATTTGGCGGGGAGCTGTTTTTT | CASSATQGDRFGGELFF
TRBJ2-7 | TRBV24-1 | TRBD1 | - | TGTGCCACCAGTGAGACAGGGACCGAGCAGTACTTC | CATSETGTEQYF
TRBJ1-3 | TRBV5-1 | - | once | TGCGCCAGCACCGAGGCAGATTTCTCTGGAAACACCATATATTTT | CASTEADFSGNTIYF
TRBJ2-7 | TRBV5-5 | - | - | TGTGCCAGCAGCTTGTCGCTTTGGGGCAGCTCCTACGAGCAGTACTTC | CASSLSLWGSSYEQYF
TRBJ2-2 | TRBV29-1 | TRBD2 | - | TGCAGCGTTGAAGTTTGGCTAGCGGAAAACACCGGGGAGCTGTTTTTT | CSVEVWLAENTGELFF
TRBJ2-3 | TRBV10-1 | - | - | TGCGCCAGCAGTAAGTCCCTGTTGGATACGCAGTATTTT | CASSKSLLDTQYF
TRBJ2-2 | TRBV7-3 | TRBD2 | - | TGTGCCAGCAGCTCGATTAGCGGGGGATTGACCGGGGAGCTGTTTTTT | CASSSISGGLTGELFF
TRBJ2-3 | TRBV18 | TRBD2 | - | TGTGCCAGCTCACCACGACTAGCGGGGAACACAGATACGCAGTATTTT | CASSPRLAGNTDTQYF
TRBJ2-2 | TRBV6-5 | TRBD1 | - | TGTGCCAGCAGTAAACAGGGGAACGGGGAGCTGTTTTTT | CASSKQGNGELFF
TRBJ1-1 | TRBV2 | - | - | TGTGCCACAAGGCAACAGAGAAACACTGAAGCTTTCTTT | CATRQQRNTEAFF
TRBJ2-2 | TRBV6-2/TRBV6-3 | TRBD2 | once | TGTGCCAGCAGTTACGATACTAGCGGAAACACCGGGGAGCTGTTTTTT | CASSYDTSGNTGELFF
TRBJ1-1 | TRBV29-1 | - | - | TGCAGCGCTAGGACGAGAGACACTGAAGCTTTCTTT | CSARTRDTEAFF
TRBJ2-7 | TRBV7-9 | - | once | TGTGCCAGCAGCTCGCCGGTAGGTTCCTACGAGCAGTACTTC | CASSSPVGSYEQYF
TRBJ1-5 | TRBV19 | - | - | TGTGCCAGTAGTTTCGCAGGGCCCAGTCAGCCCCAGCATTTT | CASSFAGPSQPQHF
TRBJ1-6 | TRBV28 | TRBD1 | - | TGTGCCAGCATCACCGGGACAGGGTACAATTCACCCCTCCACTTT | CASITGTGYNSPLHF
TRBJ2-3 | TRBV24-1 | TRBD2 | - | TGTGCCACCAAGCAAGCGGGGGGGCCAGATACGCAGTATTTT | CATKQAGGPDTQYF
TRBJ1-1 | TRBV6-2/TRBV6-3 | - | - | TGTGCCAGCAGTCCCCCGGGTTGGCCTGAAGCTTTCTTT | CASSPPGWPEAFF
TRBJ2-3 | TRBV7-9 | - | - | TGTGCCAGCAGCTTATGGGGCGCAGATACGCAGTATTTT | CASSLWGADTQYF
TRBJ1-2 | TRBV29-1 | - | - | TGCAGCGTTGAGGAGACAGGATATGGCTACACCTTC | CSVEETGYGYTF